Shown below are 4 T cell receptor beta chains from a single sample sequenced in a study of cytomegalovirus exposure and HLA in healthy donors. Vbeta (60) and Jbeta (13) primers were used in the PCR. Some clones are missing from TCRdb's copy, which holds only in-frame ones; the method was immunoSEQ multiplex PCR. The table records approximately 170,000 clones, over 70% of them present only once. The specimen was PBMCs. Receptors were obtained from a man in his fifties or sixties in good health and CMV-seropositive.

The gene calls are TRBV5-1 and TRBJ1-5; 9 bases agree with TRBD1. The V gene's germline CDR1 is SGHRS and CDR2 YFSETQ. CDR3 length equals 15 residues. Trimming took 4 bases from V and 1 from J; bases not matched to a gene: 3. The CDR3 DNA reads TGCGCCAGCAGCAGGACAGGGGCCAGCAATCAGCCCCAGCATTTT. Amino acid sequence: CASSRTGASNQPQHF.

The V and J genes are TRBV7-2 and TRBJ2-7, with D perhaps TRBD2 (6 bases). V lost 5 bases and J lost 6, with 14 bases in between. There are 13 residues in the CDR3. Per the germline V gene, CDR1 is SGHTA and CDR2 is FQGNSA. CDR3 sequence: CASSRPGLVEQYF. The CDR3 DNA is TGTGCCAGCAGCAGGCCGGGACTCGTCGAGCAGTACTTC.

This clone appeared a few times. The rearrangement links TRBV28 to TRBJ1-6; 7 nucleotides match TRBD1. The CDR3 is 14 amino acids. CDR1 and CDR2 from the germline V gene are MDHEN and SYDVKM. V dropped 2 bases and J dropped 6; count of bases not matched to a gene: 1. CDR3 residues: CASSLRDSNSPLHF. The CDR3 DNA sequence: TGTGCCAGCAGTTTAAGGGACAGTAATTCACCCCTCCACTTT.

This clone was seen a single time. V usage is TRBV5-6 and J usage is TRBJ2-3, with 7 bases fitting TRBD1. V was clipped by 4 bases and J by 1 base; unmatched bases: 6. Per germline, CDR1 SGHDT and CDR2 YYEEEE. CDR3 length equals 15 residues. DNA for the CDR3: TGTGCCAGCAGCAAGGACAGGCTGGGCACAGATACGCAGTATTTT. This codes for CASSKDRLGTDTQYF.